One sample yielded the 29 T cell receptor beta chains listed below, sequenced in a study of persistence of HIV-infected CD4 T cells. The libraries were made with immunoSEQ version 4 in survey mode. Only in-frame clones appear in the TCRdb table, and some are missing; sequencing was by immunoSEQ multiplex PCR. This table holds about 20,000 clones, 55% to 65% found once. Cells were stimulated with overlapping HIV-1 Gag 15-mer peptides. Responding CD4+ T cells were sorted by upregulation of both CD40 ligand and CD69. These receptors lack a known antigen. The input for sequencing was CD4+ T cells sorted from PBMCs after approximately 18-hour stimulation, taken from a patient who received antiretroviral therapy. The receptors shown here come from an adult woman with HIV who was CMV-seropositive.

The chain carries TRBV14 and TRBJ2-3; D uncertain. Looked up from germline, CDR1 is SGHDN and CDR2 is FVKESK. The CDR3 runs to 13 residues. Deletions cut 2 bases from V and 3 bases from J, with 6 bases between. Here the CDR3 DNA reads TGTGCCAGCAGCCAACGAGTTACAGATACGCAGTATTTT. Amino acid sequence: CASSQRVTDTQYF.

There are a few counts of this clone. The CDR3 region is CASSIGPGTPDGVTEAFF. For the CDR3, the DNA is TGTGCCAGTAGTATAGGGCCGGGGACACCGGACGGCGTCACTGAAGCTTTCTTT. V and J are TRBV19 and TRBJ1-1; D possibly corresponds to TRBD1 (6 bases). Deletions cut 1 base from V and 4 bases from J, with 22 bases between. Looked up from germline, CDR1 is LNHDA and CDR2 is SQIVND (reference sequence). The CDR3 covers 18 residues.

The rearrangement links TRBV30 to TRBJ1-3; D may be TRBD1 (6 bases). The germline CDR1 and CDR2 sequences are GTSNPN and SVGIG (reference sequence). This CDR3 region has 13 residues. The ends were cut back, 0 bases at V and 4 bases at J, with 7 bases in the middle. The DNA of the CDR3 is TGTGCCTGGAGTGTAGGACAGGGAAACACCATATATTTT. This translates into CAWSVGQGNTIYF.

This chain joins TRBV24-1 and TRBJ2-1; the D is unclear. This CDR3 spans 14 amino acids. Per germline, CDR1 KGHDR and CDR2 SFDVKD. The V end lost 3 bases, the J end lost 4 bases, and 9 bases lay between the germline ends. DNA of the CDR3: TGTGCCACCAGTGATGGCAGCCGGTACAATGAGCAGTTCTTC. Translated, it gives CATSDGSRYNEQFF.

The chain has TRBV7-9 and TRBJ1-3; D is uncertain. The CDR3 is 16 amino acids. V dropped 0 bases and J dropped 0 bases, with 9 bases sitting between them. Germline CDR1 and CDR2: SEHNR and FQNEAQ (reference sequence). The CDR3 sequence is CASSLAVGRSGNTIYF. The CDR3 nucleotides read TGTGCCAGCAGCTTAGCGGTCGGGCGCTCTGGAAACACCATATATTTT.

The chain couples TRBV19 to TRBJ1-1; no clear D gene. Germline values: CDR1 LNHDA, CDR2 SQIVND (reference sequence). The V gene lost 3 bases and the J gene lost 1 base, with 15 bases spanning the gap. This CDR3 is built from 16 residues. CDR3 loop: CASSIAVAVSNTEAFF. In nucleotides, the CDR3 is TGTGCCAGTAGTATCGCGGTCGCAGTATCGAACACTGAAGCTTTCTTT.

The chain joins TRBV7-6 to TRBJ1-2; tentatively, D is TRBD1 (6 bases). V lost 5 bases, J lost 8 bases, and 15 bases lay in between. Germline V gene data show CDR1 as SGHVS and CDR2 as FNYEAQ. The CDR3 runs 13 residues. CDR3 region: CASSQGQFEGYTF. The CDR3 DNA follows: TGTGCCAGCAGCCAAGGACAGTTTGAGGGCTACACCTTC.

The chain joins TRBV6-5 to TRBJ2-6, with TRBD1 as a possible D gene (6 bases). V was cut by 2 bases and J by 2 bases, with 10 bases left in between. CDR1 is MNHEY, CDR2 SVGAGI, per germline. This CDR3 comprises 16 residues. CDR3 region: CASSYMSGAGANVLTF. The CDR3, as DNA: TGTGCCAGCAGTTACATGTCAGGGGCTGGGGCCAACGTCCTGACTTTC.

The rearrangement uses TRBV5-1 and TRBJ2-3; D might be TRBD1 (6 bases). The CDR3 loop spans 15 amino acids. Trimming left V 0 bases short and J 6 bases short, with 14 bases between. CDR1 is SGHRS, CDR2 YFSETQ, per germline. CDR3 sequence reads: CASSLEGHLFDTQYF. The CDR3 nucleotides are TGCGCCAGCAGCTTGGAGGGACATCTATTCGATACGCAGTATTTT.

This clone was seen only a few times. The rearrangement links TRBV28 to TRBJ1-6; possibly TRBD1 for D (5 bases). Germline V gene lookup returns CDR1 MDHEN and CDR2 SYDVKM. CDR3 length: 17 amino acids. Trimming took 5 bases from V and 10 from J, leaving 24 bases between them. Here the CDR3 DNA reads TGTGCCAGCAGTCTGCTCGGCTCGGGGCTCTCGGGGTCACCCCTCCACTTT. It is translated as CASSLLGSGLSGSPLHF.

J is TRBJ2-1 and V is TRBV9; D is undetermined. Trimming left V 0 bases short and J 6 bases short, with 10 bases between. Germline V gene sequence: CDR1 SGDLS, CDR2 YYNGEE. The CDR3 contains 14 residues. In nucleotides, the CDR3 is TGTGCCAGCAGCGTAGATCCCTGGGGCAATGAGCAGTTCTTC. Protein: CASSVDPWGNEQFF.

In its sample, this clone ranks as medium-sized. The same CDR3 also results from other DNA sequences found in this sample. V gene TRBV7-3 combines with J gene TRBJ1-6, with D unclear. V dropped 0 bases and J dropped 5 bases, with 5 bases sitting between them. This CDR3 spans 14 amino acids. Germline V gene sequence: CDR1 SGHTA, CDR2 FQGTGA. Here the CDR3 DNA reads TGTGCCAGCAGCTTAACCGGGGATAATTCACCCCTCCACTTT. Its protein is CASSLTGDNSPLHF.

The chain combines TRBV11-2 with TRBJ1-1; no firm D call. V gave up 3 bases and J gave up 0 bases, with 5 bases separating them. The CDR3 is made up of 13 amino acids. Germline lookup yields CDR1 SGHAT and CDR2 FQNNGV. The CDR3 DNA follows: TGTGCCAGCAGCTTTCAGATGAACACTGAAGCTTTCTTT. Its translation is CASSFQMNTEAFF.

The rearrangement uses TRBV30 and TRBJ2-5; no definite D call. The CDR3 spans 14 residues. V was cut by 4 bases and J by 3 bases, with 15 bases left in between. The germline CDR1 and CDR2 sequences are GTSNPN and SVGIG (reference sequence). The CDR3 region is CAWKKGIVEETQYF. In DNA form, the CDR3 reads TGTGCCTGGAAGAAAGGAATCGTCGAAGAGACCCAGTACTTC.

The chain's CDR3 is CASRGDGTYEQYF. CDR3 coding DNA: TGTGCCAGCAGGGGGGACGGAACCTACGAGCAGTACTTC. This chain uses TRBV5-6 with TRBJ2-7; D tentatively fits TRBD1 or TRBD2 (5 bases each). The CDR3 length is 13 residues. The V and J ends lost 5 bases and 2 bases respectively, with 11 bases between them. Germline values: CDR1 SGHDT, CDR2 YYEEEE.

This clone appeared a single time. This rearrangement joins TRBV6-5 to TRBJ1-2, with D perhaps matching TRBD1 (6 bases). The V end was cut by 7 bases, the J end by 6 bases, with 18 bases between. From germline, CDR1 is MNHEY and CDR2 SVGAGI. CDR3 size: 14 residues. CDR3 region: CASIQGGGRNGYTF. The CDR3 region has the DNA TGTGCCAGCATCCAAGGAGGGGGAAGGAATGGCTACACCTTC.

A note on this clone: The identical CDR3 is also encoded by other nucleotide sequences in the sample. CDR3 region: CSVRSNTGELFF. CDR3 sequence (DNA): TGCAGCGTTCGATCGAACACCGGGGAGCTGTTTTTT. J is TRBJ2-2 and V is TRBV29-1, with unresolved D. This CDR3 spans 12 amino acids. V lost 5 bases and J lost 0, with 4 bases in between. Per germline, CDR1 SQVTM and CDR2 ANQGSEA.

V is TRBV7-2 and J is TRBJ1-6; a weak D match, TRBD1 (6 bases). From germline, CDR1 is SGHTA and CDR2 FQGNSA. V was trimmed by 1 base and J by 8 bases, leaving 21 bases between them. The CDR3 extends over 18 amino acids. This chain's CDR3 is CASSLVLRAGGNDSPLHF. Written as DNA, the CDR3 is TGTGCCAGCAGCTTAGTCTTGCGGGCGGGGGGCAATGATTCACCCCTCCACTTT. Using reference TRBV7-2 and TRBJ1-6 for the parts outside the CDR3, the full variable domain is GAGVSQSPSNKVTEKGKDVELRCDPISGHTALYWYRQSLGQGLEFLIYFQGNSAPDKSGLPSDRFSAERTGGSVSTLTIQRTQQEDSAVYLCASSLVLRAGGNDSPLHFGNGTRLTVT.

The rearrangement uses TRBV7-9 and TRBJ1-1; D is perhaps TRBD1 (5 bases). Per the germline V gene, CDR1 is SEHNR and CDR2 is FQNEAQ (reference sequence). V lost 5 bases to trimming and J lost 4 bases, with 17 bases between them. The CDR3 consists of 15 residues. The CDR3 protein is CASSPNGGLSTEAFF. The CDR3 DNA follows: TGTGCCAGCAGCCCCAACGGGGGGTTGTCCACTGAAGCTTTCTTT.

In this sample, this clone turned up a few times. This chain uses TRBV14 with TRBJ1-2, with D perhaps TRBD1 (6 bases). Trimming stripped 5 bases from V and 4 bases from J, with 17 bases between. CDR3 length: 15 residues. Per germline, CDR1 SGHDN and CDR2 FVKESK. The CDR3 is CASSTHQGLGYGYTF. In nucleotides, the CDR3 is TGTGCCAGCAGCACCCACCAGGGGCTTGGCTATGGCTACACCTTC.

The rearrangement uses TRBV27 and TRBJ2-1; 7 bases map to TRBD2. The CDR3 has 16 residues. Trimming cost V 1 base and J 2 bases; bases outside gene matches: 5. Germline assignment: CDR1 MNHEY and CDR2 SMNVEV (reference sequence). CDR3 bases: TGTGCCAGCAGTTTATTGGGAGGGGACCCCTACAATGAGCAGTTCTTC. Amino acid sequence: CASSLLGGDPYNEQFF.

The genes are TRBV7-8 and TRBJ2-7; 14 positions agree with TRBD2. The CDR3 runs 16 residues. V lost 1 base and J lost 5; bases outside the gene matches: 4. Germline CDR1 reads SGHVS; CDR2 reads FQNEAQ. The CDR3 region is CASSLGTSGGRDEQYV. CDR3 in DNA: TGTGCCAGCAGCTTAGGGACTAGCGGGGGGCGGGACGAGCAGTACGTC.

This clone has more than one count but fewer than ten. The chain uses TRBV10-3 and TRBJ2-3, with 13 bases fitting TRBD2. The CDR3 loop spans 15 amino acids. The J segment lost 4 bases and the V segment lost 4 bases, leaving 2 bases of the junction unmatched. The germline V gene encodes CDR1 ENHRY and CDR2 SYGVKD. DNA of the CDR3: TGTGCCATCAGTGCAACTAGCGGGGGGGCAGATACGCAGTATTTT. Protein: CAISATSGGADTQYF.

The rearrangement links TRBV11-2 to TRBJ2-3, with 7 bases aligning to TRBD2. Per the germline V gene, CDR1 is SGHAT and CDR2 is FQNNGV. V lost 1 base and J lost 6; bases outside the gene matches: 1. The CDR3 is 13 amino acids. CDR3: CASSLVGGDTQYF. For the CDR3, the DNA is TGTGCCAGCAGCTTAGTGGGGGGGGATACGCAGTATTTT.

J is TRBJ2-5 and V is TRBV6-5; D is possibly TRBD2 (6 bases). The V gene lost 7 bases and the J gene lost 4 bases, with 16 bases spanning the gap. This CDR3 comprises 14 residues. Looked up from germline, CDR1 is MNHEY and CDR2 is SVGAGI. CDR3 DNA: TGTGCCAGCATTCTCGACCGGGGGAGAGAGACCCAGTACTTC. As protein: CASILDRGRETQYF.

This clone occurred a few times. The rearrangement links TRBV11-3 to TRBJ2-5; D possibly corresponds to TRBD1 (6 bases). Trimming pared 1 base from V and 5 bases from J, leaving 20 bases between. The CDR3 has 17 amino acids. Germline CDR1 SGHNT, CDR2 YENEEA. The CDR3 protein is CASSLGATGMAGETQYF. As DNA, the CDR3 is TGTGCCAGCAGCTTAGGGGCTACAGGGATGGCGGGTGAGACCCAGTACTTC.

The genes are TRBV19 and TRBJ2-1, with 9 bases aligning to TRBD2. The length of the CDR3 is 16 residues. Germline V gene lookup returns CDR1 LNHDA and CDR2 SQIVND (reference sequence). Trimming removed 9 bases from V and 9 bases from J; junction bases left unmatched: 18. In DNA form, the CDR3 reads TGTGCCAGCACCCCACACAGCGGGGGGTCAACGGGTGAGCAGTTCTTC. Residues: CASTPHSGGSTGEQFF.

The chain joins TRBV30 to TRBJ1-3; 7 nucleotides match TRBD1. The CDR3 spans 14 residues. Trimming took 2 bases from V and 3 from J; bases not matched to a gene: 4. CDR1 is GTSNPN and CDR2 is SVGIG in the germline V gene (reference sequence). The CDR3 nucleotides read TGTGCCTGGAGTTCGAACAGGGGTGGAAACACCATATATTTT. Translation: CAWSSNRGGNTIYF.

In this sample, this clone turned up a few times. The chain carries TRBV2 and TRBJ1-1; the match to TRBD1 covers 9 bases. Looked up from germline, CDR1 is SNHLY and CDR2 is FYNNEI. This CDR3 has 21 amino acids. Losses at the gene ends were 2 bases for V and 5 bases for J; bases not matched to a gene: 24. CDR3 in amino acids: CASSERVLRTGGVLGRTEAFF. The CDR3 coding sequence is TGTGCCAGCAGTGAAAGAGTGCTCCGCACAGGGGGCGTTTTGGGTAGAACTGAAGCTTTCTTT. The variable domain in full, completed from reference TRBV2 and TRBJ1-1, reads EPEVTQTPSHQVTQMGQEVILRCVPISNHLYFYWYRQILGQKVEFLVSFYNNEISEKSEIFDDQFSVERPDGSNFTLKIRSTKLEDSAMYFCASSERVLRTGGVLGRTEAFFGQGTRLTVV.